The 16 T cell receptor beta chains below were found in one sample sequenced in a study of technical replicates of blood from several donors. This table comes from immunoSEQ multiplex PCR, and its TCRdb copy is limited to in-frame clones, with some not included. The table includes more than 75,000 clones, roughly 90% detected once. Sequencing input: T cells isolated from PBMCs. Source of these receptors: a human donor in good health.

CDR3 residues: CASQKAGGTDTQYF. CDR3 bases: TGTGCCAGTCAAAAAGCGGGAGGCACAGATACGCAGTATTTT. This sequence joins TRBV19 and TRBJ2-3; TRBD2 agrees at 8 bases. V dropped 8 bases and J dropped 1; count of bases not matched to a gene: 5. The CDR3 runs to 14 residues. Per the germline V gene, CDR1 is LNHDA and CDR2 is SQIVND (reference sequence).

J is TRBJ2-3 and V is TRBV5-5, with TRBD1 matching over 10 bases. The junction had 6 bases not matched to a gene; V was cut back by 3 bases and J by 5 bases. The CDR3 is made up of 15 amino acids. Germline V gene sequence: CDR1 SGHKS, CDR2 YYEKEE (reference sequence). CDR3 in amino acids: CASSSRDRGRDTQYF. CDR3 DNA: TGTGCCAGCAGCTCCCGGGACAGGGGACGAGATACGCAGTATTTT. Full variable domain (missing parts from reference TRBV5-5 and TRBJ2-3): DAGVTQSPTHLIKTRGQQVTLRCSPISGHKSVSWYQQVLGQGPQFIFQYYEKEERGRGNFPDRFSARQFPNYSSELNVNALLLGDSALYLCASSSRDRGRDTQYFGPGTRLTVL.

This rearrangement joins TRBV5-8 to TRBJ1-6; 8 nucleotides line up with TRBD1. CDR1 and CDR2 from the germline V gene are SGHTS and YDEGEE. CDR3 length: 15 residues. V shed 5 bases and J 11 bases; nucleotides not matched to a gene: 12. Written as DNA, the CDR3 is TGTGCCAGCAGGCCGCGTGACGGGACAGGCCCACCCCTCCACTTT. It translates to CASRPRDGTGPPLHF.

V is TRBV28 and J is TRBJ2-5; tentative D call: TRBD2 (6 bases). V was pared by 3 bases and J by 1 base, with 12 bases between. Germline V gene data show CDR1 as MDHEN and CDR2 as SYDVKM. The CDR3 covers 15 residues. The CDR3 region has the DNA TGTGCCAGCAGTTTCACGGGAGTGAGCCAAGAGACCCAGTACTTC. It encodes CASSFTGVSQETQYF.

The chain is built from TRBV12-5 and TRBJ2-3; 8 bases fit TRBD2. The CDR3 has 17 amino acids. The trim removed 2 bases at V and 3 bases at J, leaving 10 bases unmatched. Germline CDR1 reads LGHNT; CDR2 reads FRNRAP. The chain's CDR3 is CASGLKPGGAWTDTQYF. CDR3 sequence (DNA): TGTGCTAGTGGTTTGAAACCGGGGGGGGCTTGGACAGATACGCAGTATTTT.

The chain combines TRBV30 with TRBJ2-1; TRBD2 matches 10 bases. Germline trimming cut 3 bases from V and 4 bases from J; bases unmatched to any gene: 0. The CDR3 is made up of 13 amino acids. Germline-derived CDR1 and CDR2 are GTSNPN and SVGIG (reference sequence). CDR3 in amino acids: CAWRLAGYNEQFF. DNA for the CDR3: TGTGCCTGGAGACTAGCGGGGTACAATGAGCAGTTCTTC.

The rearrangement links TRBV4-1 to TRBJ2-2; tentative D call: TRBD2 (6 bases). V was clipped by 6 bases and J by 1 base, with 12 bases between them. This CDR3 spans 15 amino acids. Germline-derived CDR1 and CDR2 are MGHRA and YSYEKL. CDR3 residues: CASSHGTLNTGELFF. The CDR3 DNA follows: TGCGCCAGCAGTCACGGGACTCTGAACACCGGGGAGCTGTTTTTT.

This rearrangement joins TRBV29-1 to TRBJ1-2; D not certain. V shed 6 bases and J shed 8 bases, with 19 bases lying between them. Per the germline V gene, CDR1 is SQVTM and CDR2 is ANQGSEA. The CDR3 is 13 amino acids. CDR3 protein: CSVPLRSGWGYTF. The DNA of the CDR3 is TGCAGCGTCCCCCTGCGATCAGGTTGGGGCTACACCTTC. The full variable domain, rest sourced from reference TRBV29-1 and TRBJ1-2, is SAVISQKPSRDICQRGTSLTIQCQVDSQVTMMFWYRQQPGQSLTLIATANQGSEATYESGFVIDKFPISRPNLTFSTLTVSNMSPEDSSIYLCSVPLRSGWGYTFGSGTRLTVV.

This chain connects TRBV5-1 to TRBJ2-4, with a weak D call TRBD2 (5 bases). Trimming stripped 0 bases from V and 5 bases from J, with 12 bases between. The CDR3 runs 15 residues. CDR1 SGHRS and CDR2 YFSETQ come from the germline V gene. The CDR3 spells CASSLGAGGQNIQYF. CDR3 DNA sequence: TGCGCCAGCAGCTTGGGAGCCGGAGGTCAAAACATTCAGTACTTC.

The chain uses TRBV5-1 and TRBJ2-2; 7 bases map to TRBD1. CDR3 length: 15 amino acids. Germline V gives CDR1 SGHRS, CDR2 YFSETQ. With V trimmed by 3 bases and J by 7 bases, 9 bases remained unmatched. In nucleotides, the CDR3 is TGCGCCAGCAGCTACCTACGAACAGGGGACGGGGAGCTGTTTTTT. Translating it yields CASSYLRTGDGELFF.

CDR3 protein: CASSYSIQGGEQYF. The DNA of the CDR3 is TGTGCCAGCAGTTACTCAATACAGGGGGGCGAGCAGTACTTC. This chain uses TRBV6-6 with TRBJ2-7; 8 nucleotides line up with TRBD1. Trimming at V came to 0 bases and at J to 6 bases, leaving 4 bases not matched to a gene. This CDR3 has 14 amino acids. Germline CDR1 reads MNHNY; CDR2 reads SVGAGI (reference sequence).

CDR3 sequence reads: CAISGRGLAGNEQYF. The CDR3 region has the DNA TGTGCCATCAGTGGCCGAGGACTAGCGGGAAACGAGCAGTACTTC. This chain connects TRBV10-3 to TRBJ2-7; 12 positions agree with TRBD2. The junction had 6 bases not matched to a gene; V was cut back by 4 bases and J by 5 bases. The CDR3 runs to 15 residues. CDR1 is ENHRY and CDR2 is SYGVKD in the germline V gene.

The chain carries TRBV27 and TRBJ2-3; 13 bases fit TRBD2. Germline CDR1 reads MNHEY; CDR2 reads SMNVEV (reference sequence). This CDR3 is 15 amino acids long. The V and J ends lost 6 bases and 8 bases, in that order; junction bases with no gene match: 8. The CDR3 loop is CASRTSGGTRVTQYF. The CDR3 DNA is TGTGCCAGCAGGACTAGCGGGGGGACGAGGGTTACGCAGTATTTT.

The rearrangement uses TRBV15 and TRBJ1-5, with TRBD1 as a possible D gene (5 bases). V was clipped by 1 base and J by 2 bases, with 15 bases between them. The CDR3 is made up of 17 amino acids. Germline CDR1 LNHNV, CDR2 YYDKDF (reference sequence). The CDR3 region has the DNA TGTGCCACCAGCAGAGCAGGGAGGGCCCCCGGCAATCAGCCCCAGCATTTT. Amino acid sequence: CATSRAGRAPGNQPQHF.

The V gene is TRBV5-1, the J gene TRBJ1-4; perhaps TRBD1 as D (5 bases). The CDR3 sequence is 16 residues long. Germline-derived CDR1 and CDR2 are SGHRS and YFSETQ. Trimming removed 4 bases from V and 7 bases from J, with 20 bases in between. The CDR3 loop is CASSVSTGTGAEKLFF. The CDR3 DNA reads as TGCGCCAGCAGCGTCTCGACCGGGACTGGAGCTGAAAAACTGTTTTTT.

CDR3 protein: CARSGVNLRKETYEQYF. In DNA form, the CDR3 reads TGTGCCAGATCAGGCGTGAACCTAAGGAAAGAAACCTACGAGCAGTACTTC. The gene calls are TRBV19 and TRBJ2-7; no definite D call. The V end lost 9 bases, the J end lost 2 bases, and 26 bases lay between the germline ends. Germline CDR1 reads LNHDA; CDR2 reads SQIVND (reference sequence). CDR3 length: 17 residues.